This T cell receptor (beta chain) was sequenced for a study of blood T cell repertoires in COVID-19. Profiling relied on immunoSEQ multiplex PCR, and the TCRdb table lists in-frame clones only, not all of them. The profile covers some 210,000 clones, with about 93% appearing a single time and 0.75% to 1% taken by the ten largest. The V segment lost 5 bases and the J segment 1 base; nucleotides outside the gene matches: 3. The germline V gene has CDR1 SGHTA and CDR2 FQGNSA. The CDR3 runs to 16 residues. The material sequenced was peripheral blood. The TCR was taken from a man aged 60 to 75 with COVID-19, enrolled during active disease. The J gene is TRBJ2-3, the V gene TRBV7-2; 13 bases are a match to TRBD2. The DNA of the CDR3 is TGTGCCAGCAGCGGGGGGACTAGCGGGGGCACAGATACGCAGTATTTT. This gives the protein CASSGGTSGGTDTQYF.